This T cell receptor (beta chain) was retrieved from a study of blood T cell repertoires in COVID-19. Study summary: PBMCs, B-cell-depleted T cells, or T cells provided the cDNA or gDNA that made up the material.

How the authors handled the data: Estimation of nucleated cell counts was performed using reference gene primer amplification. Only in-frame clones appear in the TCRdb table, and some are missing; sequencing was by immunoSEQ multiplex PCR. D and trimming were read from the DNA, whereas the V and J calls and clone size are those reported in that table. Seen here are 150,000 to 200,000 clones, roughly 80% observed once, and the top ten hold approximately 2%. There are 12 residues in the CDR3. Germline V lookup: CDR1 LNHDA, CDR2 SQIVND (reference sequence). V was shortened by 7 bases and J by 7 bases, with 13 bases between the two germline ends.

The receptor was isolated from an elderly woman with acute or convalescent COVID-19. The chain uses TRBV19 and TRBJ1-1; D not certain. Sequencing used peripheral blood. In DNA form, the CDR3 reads TGTGCCAGTACCTCCTCCGGGGTTGAAGCTTTCTTT. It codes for CASTSSGVEAFF.